This T cell receptor (beta chain) was sequenced for a study of CD8 T cells in ankylosing spondylitis. General observations from the study: Both synovial fluid and blood in reactive arthritis had previously been reported to carry some motif variants. Significant enrichment of disease-linked clones was reported in matched ankylosing spondylitis synovial fluid. Seemingly distinctive of ankylosing spondylitis blood was a TCR beta motif formed by eight highly homologous variants.

Quantitative 5'-RACE with molecular barcodes produced the TCR beta libraries. One entry per CDR3 protein, called by TCRdb with MiXCR from the 5' RACE reads. The sample holds 100,000 or so distinct CDR3 sequences, nearly 25% seen once. V lost 1 base to trimming and J lost 5 bases, with 9 bases between them. CDR1 is LGHNA and CDR2 is YNFKEQ in the germline V gene. This CDR3 spans 14 amino acids. This clonotype showed up many times. Its antigen is still unknown. The TCR sequence derives from a male donor with ankylosing spondylitis. What was sequenced was synovial fluid, either unsorted or a sorted T cell fraction (not recorded which). This rearrangement joins TRBV4-2 to TRBJ2-1; the D gene is possibly TRBD1 (6 bases). CDR3 sequence (DNA): TGTGCCAGCAGCCAAGTTCAGGGGAACAATGAGCAGTTCTTC. Its translation: CASSQVQGNNEQFF.